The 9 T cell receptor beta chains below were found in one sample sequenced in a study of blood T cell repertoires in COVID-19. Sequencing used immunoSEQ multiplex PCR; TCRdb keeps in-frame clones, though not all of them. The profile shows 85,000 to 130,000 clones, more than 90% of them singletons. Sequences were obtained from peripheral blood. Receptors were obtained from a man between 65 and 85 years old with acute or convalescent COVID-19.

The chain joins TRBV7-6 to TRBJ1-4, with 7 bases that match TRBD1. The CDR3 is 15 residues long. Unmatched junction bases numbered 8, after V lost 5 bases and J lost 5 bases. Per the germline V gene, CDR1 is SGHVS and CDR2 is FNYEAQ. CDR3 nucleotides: TGTGCCAGCAGCCCCCGGGACAGAAGAAATGAAAAACTGTTTTTT. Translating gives CASSPRDRRNEKLFF. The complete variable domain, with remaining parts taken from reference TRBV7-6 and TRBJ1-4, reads GAGVSQSPRYKVTKRGQDVALRCDPISGHVSLYWYRQALGQGPEFLTYFNYEAQQDKSGLPNDRFSAERPEGSISTLTIQRTEQRDSAMYRCASSPRDRRNEKLFFGSGTQLSVL.

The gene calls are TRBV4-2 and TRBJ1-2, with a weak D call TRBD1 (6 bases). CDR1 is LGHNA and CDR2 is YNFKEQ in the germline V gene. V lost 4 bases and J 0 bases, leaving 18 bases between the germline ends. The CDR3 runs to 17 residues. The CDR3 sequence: CASSRRLGTIANYGYTF. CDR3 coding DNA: TGTGCCAGCAGCCGTCGACTGGGGACAATAGCTAACTATGGCTACACCTTC.

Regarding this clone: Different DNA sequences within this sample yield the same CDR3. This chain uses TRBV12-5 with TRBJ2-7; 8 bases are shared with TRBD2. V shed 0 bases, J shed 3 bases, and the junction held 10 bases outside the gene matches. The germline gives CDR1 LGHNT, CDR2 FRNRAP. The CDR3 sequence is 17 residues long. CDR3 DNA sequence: TGTGCTAGTGGTTTGGTACGGTTAGCGGGATTCAGCTACGAGCAGTACTTC. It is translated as CASGLVRLAGFSYEQYF.

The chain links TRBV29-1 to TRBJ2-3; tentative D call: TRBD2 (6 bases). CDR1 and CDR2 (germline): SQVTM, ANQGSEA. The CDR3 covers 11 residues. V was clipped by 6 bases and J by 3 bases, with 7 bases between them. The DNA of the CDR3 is TGCAGCGTCCGGGAGACAGATACGCAGTATTTT. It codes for CSVRETDTQYF.

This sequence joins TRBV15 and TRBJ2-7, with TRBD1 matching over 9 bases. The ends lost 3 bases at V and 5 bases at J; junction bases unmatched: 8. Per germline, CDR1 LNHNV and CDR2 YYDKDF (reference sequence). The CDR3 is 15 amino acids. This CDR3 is CATSSLRDRDHEQYF. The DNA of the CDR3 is TGTGCCACCAGCAGTCTCCGGGACAGGGACCACGAGCAGTACTTC.

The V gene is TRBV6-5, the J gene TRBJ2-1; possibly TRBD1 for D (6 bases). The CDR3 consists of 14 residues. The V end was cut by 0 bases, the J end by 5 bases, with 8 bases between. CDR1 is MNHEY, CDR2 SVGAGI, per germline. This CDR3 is CASSYSDSHNEQFF. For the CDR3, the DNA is TGTGCCAGCAGTTACTCGGACAGTCACAATGAGCAGTTCTTC.

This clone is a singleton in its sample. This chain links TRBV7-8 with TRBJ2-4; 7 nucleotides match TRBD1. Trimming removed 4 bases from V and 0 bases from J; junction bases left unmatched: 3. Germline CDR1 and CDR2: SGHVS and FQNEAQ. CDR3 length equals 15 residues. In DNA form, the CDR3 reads TGTGCCAGCAGCTCCCCAGGGGGAGCCAAAAACATTCAGTACTTC. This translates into CASSSPGGAKNIQYF.

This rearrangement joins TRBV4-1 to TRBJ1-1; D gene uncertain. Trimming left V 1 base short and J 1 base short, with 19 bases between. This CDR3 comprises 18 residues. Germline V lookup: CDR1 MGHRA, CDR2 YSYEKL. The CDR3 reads CASSQGILSRLGNTEAFF. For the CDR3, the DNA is TGCGCCAGCAGCCAAGGGATTCTTTCGAGGCTCGGGAACACTGAAGCTTTCTTT.

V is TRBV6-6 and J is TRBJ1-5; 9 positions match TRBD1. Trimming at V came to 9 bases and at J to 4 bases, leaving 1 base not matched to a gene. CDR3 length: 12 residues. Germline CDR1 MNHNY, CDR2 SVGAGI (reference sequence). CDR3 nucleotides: TGTGCCAGTGGACAGGGGAATCAGCCCCAGCATTTT. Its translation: CASGQGNQPQHF.